This T cell receptor (beta chain) was profiled in a study of blood T cell repertoires in COVID-19. About the study: Samples representing acute and convalescent COVID-19 were sourced from the United States, Italy and Spain.

Germline-derived CDR1 and CDR2 are SNHLY and FYNNEI. V was shortened by 0 bases and J by 11 bases, with 23 bases between the two germline ends. This CDR3 contains 17 residues. The assay was immunoSEQ multiplex PCR, and TCRdb's table has in-frame clones only and misses some. The sample holds more than 95,000 clones, roughly 82% seen once. The source of this sequence is a man aged 55 to 70 with acute or convalescent COVID-19. The sample consisted of peripheral blood. The chain couples TRBV2 to TRBJ1-5; D gene ambiguous. In DNA, the CDR3 is TGTGCCAGCAGTGAAGCGTGGTCGCAGGATCGAATATTGACCCAGCATTTT. Encoded protein: CASSEAWSQDRILTQHF.